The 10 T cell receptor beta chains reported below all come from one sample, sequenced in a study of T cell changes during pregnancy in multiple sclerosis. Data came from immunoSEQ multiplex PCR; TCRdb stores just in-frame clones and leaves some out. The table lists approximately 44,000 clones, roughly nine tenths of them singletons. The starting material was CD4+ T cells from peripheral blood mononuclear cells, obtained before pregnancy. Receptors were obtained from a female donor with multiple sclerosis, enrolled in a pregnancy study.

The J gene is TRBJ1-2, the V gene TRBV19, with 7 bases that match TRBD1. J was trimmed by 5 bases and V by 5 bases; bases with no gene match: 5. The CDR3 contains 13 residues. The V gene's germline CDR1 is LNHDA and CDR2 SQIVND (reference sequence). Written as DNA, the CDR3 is TGTGCCAGTAGTCGGGACAGAAGATATGGCTACACCTTC. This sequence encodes CASSRDRRYGYTF.

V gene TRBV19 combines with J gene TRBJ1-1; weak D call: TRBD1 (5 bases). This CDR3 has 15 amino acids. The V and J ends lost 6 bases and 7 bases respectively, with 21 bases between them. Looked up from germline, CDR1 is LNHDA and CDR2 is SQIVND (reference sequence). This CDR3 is CASRNLMTVDNEAFF. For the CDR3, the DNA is TGTGCCAGTAGGAATCTTATGACAGTGGATAATGAAGCTTTCTTT.

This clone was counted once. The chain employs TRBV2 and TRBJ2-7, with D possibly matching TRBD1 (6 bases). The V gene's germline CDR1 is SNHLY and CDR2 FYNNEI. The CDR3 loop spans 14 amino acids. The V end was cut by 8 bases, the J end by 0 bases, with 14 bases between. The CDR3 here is CASLTGTNSYEQYF. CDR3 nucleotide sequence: TGTGCCAGCTTAACCGGGACAAACTCCTACGAGCAGTACTTC.

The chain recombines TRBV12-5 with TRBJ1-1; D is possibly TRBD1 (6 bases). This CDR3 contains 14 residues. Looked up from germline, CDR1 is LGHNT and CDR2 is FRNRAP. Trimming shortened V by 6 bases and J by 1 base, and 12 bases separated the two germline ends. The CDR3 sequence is CASGIQGPNTEAFF. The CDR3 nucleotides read TGTGCTAGTGGGATACAGGGCCCGAACACTGAAGCTTTCTTT.

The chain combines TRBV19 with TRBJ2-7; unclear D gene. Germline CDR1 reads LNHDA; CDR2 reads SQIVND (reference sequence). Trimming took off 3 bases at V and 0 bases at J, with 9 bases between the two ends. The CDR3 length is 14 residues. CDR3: CASSIRVSSYEQYF. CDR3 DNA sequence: TGTGCCAGTAGTATCCGGGTAAGCTCCTACGAGCAGTACTTC.

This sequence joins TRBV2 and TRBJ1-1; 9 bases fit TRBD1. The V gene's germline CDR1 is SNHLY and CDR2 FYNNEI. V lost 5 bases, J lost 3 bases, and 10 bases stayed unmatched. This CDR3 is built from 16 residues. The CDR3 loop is CASSRRTGGRHTEAFF. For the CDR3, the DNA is TGTGCCAGCAGTAGGAGAACAGGGGGCAGGCACACTGAAGCTTTCTTT.

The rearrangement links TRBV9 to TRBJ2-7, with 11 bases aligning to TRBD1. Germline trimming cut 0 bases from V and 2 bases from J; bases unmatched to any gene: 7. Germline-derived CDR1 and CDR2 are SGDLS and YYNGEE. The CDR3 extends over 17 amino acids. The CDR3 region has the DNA TGTGCCAGCAGCGTAGGGGTTAGGACAGGGGGCCCCTACGAGCAGTACTTC. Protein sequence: CASSVGVRTGGPYEQYF.

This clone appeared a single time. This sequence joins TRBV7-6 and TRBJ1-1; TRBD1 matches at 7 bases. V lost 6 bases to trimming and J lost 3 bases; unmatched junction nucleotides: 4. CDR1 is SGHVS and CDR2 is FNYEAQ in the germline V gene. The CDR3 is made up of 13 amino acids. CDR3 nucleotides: TGTGCCAGCAGGAAAGGACAGGACACTGAAGCTTTCTTT. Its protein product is CASRKGQDTEAFF.

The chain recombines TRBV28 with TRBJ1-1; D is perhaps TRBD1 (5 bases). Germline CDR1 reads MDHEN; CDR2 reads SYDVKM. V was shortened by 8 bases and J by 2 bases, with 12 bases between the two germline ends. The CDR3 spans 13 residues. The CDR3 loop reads CASAGHSNTEAFF. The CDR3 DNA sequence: TGTGCCAGCGCCGGACACTCCAACACTGAAGCTTTCTTT.

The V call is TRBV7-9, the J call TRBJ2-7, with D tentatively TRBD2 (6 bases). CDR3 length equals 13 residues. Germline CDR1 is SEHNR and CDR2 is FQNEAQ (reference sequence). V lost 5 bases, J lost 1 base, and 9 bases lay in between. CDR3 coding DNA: TGTGCCAGCAGCGGGCGGGGTTCCTACGAGCAGTACTTC. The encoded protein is CASSGRGSYEQYF.